What follows is one TCR beta chain and its context. Its antigen is not identified. TCRdb re-called the 5' RACE reads through MiXCR, storing one row per CDR3 protein. The sample lists approximately 430,000 distinct CDR3 sequences; less than 25% were seen once. This sample stems from a study of T-cell memory formation after mild COVID-19. The study, taken as a whole, reports: Pre-infection memory carried some responding clones, suggesting that cross-reactive memory joined. CD4+ contracting clones were mainly CM and EM; CD8+ ones, EMRA.

The V end was cut by 3 bases, the J end by 4 bases, with 10 bases between. The CDR3 is 14 amino acids. From germline, CDR1 is SGDLS and CDR2 YYNGEE. The gene calls are TRBV9 and TRBJ2-2, with a weak D call TRBD1 (6 bases). This clonotype originated in an adult woman who had mild COVID-19 (a few samples of this study predate the infection). Cell type and time point are not known. The specimen sequenced was PBMCs or a T cell subset sorted from them (not recorded which). The CDR3 spells CASSGTAVTGELFF. Here the CDR3 DNA reads TGTGCCAGCAGCGGGACAGCCGTCACCGGGGAGCTGTTTTTT.